This TCR beta chain was recovered during a study of CD8+ T cells in alopecia areata. Study summary: Spontaneous alopecia affected the approximately 6-13-month-old C3H/HeJ graft donors, whose skin was transplanted to approximately 6-10-week-old female C3H/HeJ mice. Regarding the study as a whole: Lesional scalp, especially alopecia totalis/universalis, showed higher clonality than normal scalp. Although TCR sharing was seen in mice, sharing across patients was less clear, possibly for HLA-related reasons.

It was cDNA, reverse transcribed from extracted RNA, that served as the sequencing template. Libraries were prepared by immunoSEQ multiplex PCR; TCRdb keeps only in-frame clonotypes and omits some of them. The specimen has approximately 280,000 clones, none found just once. This clone was counted between two and nine times. Its antigen is as yet unknown. The gene symbols are mouse symbols. A panel of CD4, CD8alpha, NKG2D, NKG2ACE and other markers served to sort pooled cutaneous lymph node cells. This receptor was obtained from a C3H/HeJ mouse with alopecia areata. Mouse strain MHC haplotype: H2-k. The sequencing input was CD4+ T cells sorted from a lymph node.

CDR3 amino acids: CAWRLTGGSAETLYF. The CDR3 bases that were read are TGTGCCTGGAGATTGACTGGGGGTAGTGCAGAA. V gene TRBV31 combines with J gene TRBJ2-3; 9 nucleotides match TRBD2. The CDR3 extends 4 residues past the end of the read, so its final part is completed from the germline J gene. Germline V gene sequence: CDR1 GKSSPN, CDR2 SITVG. After removal of 3 bases from V and 0 bases from J, the junction contained 4 bases not matched to a gene. The CDR3 loop spans 15 amino acids.